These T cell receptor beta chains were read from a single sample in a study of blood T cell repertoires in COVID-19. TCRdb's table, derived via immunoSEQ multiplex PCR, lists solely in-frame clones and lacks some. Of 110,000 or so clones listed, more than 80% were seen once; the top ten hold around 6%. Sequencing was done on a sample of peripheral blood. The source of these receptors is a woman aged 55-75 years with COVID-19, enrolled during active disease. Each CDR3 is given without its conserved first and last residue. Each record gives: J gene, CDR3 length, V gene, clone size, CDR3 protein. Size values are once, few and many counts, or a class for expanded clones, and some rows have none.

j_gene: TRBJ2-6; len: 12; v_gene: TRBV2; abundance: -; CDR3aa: ASTEGDGANVLT
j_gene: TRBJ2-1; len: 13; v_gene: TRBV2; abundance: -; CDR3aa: ASSSTSGAGDEQF
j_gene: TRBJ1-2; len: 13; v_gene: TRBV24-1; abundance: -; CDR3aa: ATSDFRGDHQGYT
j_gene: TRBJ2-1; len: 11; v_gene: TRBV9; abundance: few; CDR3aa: ASSVGPSGEQF
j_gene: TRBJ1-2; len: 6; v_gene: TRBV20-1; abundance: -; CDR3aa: SARDSY
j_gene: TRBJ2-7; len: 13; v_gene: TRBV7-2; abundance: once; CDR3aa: ASSLVAGANYEQY
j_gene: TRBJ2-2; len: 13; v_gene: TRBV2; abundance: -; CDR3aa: ASRTGTGIGGELF
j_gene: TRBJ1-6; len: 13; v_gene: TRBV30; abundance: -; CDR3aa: AWSGRTAYNSPLH
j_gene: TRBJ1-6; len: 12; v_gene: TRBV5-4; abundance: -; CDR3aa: ASRKEGVNSPLH
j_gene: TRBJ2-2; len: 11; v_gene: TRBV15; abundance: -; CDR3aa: ATSLLLTGELF
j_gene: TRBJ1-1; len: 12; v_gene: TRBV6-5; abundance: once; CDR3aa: ASTPREGNTEAF
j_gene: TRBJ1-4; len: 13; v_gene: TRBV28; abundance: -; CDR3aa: ASSSTGVSREKLF
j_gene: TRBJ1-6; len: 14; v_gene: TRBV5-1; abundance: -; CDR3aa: ASSLAGTDYGSPLH
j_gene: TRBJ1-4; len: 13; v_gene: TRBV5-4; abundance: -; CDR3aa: ASSSGQGAGEKLF
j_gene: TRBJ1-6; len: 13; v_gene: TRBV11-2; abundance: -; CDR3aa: ASRRSTGHNSPLH
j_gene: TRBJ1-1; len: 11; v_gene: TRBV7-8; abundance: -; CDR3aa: ASSRTRTGEAF
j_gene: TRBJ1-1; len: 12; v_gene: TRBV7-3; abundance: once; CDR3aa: ASSSLTTGTEAF
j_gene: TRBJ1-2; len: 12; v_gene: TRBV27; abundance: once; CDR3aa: ASSLTQGLVGYT
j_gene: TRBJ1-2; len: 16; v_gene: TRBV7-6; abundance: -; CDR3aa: ASSPRREGQEANYGYT
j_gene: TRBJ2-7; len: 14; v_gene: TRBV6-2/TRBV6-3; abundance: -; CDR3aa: ASSYYSPGGRSEQY
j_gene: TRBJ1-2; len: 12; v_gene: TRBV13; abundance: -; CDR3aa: ASRPGAGDYGYT
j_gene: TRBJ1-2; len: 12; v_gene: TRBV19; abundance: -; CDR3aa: ASSYRTAFYGYT
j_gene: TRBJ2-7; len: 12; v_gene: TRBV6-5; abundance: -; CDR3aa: ASSYLGSPYKQY
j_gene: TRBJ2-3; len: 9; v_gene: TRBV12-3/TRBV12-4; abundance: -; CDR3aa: ASTLADTQY
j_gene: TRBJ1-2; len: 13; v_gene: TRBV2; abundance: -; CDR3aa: ASQPGQGDRYGYT
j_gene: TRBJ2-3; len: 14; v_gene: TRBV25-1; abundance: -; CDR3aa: ASSTASGDVTDTQY
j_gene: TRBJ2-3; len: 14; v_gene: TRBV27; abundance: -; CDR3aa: ASSLGLAGAPDTQY
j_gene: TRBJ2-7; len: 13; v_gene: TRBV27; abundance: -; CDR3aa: ASNHGLGKTYEQY
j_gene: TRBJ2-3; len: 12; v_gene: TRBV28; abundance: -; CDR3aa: ASSWGGSTDTQY
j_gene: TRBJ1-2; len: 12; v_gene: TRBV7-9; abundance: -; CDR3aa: ASSLGGANYGYT
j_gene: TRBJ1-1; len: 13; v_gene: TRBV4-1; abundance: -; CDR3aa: ASSQGQGGFTEAF
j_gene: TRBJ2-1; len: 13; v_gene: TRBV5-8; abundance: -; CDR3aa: ASSLGTYSYNEQF
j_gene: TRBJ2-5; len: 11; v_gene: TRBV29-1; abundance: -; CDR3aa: SVEQGTGETQY
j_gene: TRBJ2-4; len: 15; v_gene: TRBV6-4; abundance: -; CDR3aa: ASSGQGAGVSKNIQY
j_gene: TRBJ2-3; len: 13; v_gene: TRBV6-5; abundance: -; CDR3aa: ASSYGADKGDTQY
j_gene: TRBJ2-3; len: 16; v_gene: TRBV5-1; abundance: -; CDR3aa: ASSLSSGGAWGTDTQY
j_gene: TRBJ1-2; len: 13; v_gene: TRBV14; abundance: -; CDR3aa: ASSQTGQSYYGYT
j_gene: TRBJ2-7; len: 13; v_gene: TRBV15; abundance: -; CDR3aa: ATSRGGGFSYEQY
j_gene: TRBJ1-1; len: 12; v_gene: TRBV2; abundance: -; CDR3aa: ASSPRTGPLEAF
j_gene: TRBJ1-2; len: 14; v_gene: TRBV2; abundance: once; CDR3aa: ASSSGRRGSGYGYT
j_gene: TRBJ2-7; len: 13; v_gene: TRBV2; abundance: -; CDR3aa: ASSLARTGSGEQY
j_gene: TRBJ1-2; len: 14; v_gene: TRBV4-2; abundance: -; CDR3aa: ASSQEGLEGYYGYT